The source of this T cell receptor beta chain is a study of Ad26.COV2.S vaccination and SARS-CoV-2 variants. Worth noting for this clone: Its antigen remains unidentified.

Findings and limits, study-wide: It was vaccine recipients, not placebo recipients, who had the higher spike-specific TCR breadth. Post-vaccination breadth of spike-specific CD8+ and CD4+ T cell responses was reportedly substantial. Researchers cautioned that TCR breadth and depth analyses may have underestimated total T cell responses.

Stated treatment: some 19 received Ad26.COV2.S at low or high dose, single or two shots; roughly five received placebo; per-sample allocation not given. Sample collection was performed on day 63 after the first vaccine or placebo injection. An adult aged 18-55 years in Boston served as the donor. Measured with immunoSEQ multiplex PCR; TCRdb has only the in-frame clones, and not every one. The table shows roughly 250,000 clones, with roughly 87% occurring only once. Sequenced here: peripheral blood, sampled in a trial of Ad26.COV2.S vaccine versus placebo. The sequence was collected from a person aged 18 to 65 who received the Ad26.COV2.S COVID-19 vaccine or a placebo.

CDR3 residues: CASSFRPGGTYEQYV. The CDR3 DNA reads TGTGCCAGCAGTTTTCGGCCAGGGGGGACCTACGAGCAGTACGTC. J is TRBJ2-7 and V is TRBV28, with D tentatively TRBD1 (7 bases). This CDR3 has 15 amino acids. The V gene lost 3 bases and the J gene lost 2 bases, with 14 bases spanning the gap. CDR1 is MDHEN and CDR2 is SYDVKM in the germline V gene.